These T cell receptor beta chains were read from a single sample in a study of T cell repertoires in cytomegalovirus infection. In TCRdb, the reads were re-called with MiXCR into one record per CDR3 protein. The repertoire holds almost 500,000 distinct CDR3 sequences, with approximately 11% as singletons. Sample: PBMCs. The receptors derive from a human donor in good health (CMV status not recorded). Some clones in this sample may be carry-over from other donors' samples. CDR3s include the opening cysteine and the closing phenylalanine or tryptophan. Each record gives: clone size, J gene, D gene, V gene, CDR3 protein, CDR3 DNA. D genes are given only for firm matches. The size field is filled for only some rows; it gives once, few, many or a size class.

>few|TRBJ1-6|TRBD1|TRBV30
CAWNSRDRGARGSPLHF
TGTGCCTGGAACAGCCGGGACAGAGGGGCCCGCGGATCACCCCTCCACTTT
>.|TRBJ1-2|.|TRBV13
CASSTRAGGYTF
TGTGCCAGCAGCACCCGCGCGGGGGGCTACACCTTC
>many|TRBJ2-1|.|TRBV14
CASSRFRGAYNEQFF
TGTGCCAGCAGCCGATTCCGTGGGGCCTACAATGAGCAGTTCTTC
>.|TRBJ2-1|TRBD2|TRBV9
CASSVVSAGGLHEQFF
TGTGCCAGCAGCGTAGTGTCTGCGGGGGGGCTCCATGAGCAGTTCTTC
>many|TRBJ1-5|.|TRBV20-1
CSASHHPGQNQPQHF
TGCAGTGCCAGCCATCACCCGGGCCAGAATCAGCCCCAGCATTTT
>.|TRBJ2-7|.|TRBV25-1
CASSDSLALNSYEQYF
TGTGCCAGCAGTGATTCCCTAGCGTTAAACTCCTACGAGCAGTACTTC
>.|TRBJ2-5|.|TRBV11-3
CASSPGRRDIQESQYF
TGTGCCAGCAGCCCCGGACGGAGGGATATCCAAGAGTCCCAGTACTTC
>.|TRBJ2-3|.|TRBV2
CATPGLRETQYF
TGTGCCACCCCCGGACTGAGGGAAACGCAGTATTTT
>many|TRBJ2-2|.|TRBV19
CASSRPSATNTGELFF
TGTGCCAGTAGTAGGCCTAGCGCAACGAACACCGGGGAGCTGTTTTTT
>many|TRBJ1-1|.|TRBV7-2
CASSPKGGSAYEAFF
TGTGCCAGCAGCCCGAAAGGGGGGTCGGCGTATGAAGCTTTCTTT
>few|TRBJ2-1|TRBD2|TRBV9
CASSVGVNSGRLGGEQFF
TGTGCCAGCAGCGTAGGGGTTAATAGCGGGAGATTGGGCGGTGAGCAGTTCTTC
>many|TRBJ2-1|TRBD2|TRBV11-3
CASSRSGGYNEQFF
TGTGCCAGCAGCCGGAGCGGGGGCTACAATGAGCAGTTCTTC
>.|TRBJ1-5|.|TRBV6-5
CASSYDRSNQPQHF
TGTGCCAGCAGTTACGACCGGAGCAATCAGCCCCAGCATTTT
>many|TRBJ2-2|.|TRBV7-3
CASSPAARGMYTGELFF
TGTGCCAGCAGCCCCGCAGCGAGGGGAATGTACACCGGGGAGCTGTTTTTT
>many|TRBJ1-5|.|TRBV5-1
CASSWTPGQPQHF
TGCGCCAGCAGCTGGACACCCGGTCAGCCCCAGCATTTT
>many|TRBJ1-1|.|TRBV11-2
CASSLEGRGNTEAFF
TGTGCCAGCAGCTTAGAGGGACGGGGGAACACTGAAGCTTTCTTT
>many|TRBJ2-7|TRBD1|TRBV28
CASSYRGQVSYEQYF
TGTGCCAGCAGCTACCGGGGACAGGTCTCCTACGAGCAGTACTTC
>few|TRBJ1-2|.|TRBV6-1
CASSEVTGNGYTF
TGTGCCAGCAGTGAAGTTACAGGGAACGGCTACACCTTC
>many|TRBJ1-2|.|TRBV6-6
CASSSRGFSYGYTF
TGTGCCAGCAGTTCGAGGGGGTTTAGCTATGGCTACACCTTC
>.|TRBJ2-3|TRBD2|TRBV9
CASSVRAGITDTQYF
TGTGCCAGCAGCGTCCGAGCGGGGATCACAGATACGCAGTATTTT
>.|TRBJ2-3|TRBD2|TRBV20-1
CSAGSGGAPDTQYF
TGCAGTGCTGGGAGCGGGGGGGCCCCAGATACGCAGTATTTT
>many|TRBJ1-1|.|TRBV27
CASGRVTTEAFF
TGTGCCAGCGGCAGGGTAACTACTGAAGCTTTCTTT
>many|TRBJ1-5|.|TRBV6-1
CASTRENNQPQHF
TGTGCCAGCACCAGGGAGAACAATCAGCCCCAGCATTTT
>many|TRBJ2-5|.|TRBV11-2
CASSFPDLQRKTQYF
TGTGCCAGCAGCTTTCCGGACTTACAGAGGAAGACCCAGTACTTC
>few|TRBJ1-2|.|TRBV3-1
CASSQNGLGNYGYTF
TGTGCCAGCAGCCAAAACGGACTGGGGAACTATGGCTACACCTTC
>few|TRBJ2-7|.|TRBV7-3
CASSLSWGYEQYF
TGTGCCAGCAGCTTAAGTTGGGGCTACGAGCAGTACTTC
>.|TRBJ2-5|.|TRBV29-1
CSGGEVGETQYF
TGCAGCGGCGGAGAAGTCGGAGAGACCCAGTACTTC
>many|TRBJ2-2|TRBD2|TRBV10-3
CAISGAGGFGGELFF
TGTGCCATCAGTGGAGCGGGGGGATTCGGCGGGGAGCTGTTTTTT
>many|TRBJ1-1|TRBD1|TRBV11-2
CASSIFTGDTEAFF
TGTGCCAGCAGCATATTTACAGGGGACACTGAAGCTTTCTTT
>few|TRBJ1-5|.|TRBV18
CASSQFGGASNQPQHF
TGTGCCAGCTCACAATTCGGGGGCGCGAGCAATCAGCCCCAGCATTTT
>many|TRBJ2-3|.|TRBV3-1
CASSQGDRGPLGTDTQYF
TGTGCCAGCAGCCAAGGGGACCGAGGCCCGTTGGGCACAGATACGCAGTATTTT
>.|TRBJ2-2|.|TRBV29-1
CSVGERGGTGELFF
TGCAGCGTTGGTGAAAGGGGAGGCACCGGGGAGCTGTTTTTT
>many|TRBJ2-7|.|TRBV7-2
CASSLMNNGAYEQYF
TGTGCCAGCAGCTTAATGAACAATGGTGCCTACGAGCAGTACTTC
>few|TRBJ1-1|.|TRBV14
CASSQARGNTEAFF
TGTGCCAGCAGCCAAGCTCGGGGGAACACTGAAGCTTTCTTT
>medium-sized|TRBJ1-5|.|TRBV5-5
CASSLGPGNQPQHF
TGTGCCAGCAGCCTCGGACCGGGCAATCAGCCCCAGCATTTT
>.|TRBJ2-3|.|TRBV20-1
CSARDGGASTDTQYF
TGCAGTGCTAGAGATGGGGGGGCTAGCACAGATACGCAGTATTTT
>.|TRBJ2-7|.|TRBV20-1
CSARDFKSSYEQYF
TGCAGTGCTAGAGATTTTAAAAGCTCCTACGAGCAGTACTTC
>few|TRBJ2-7|.|TRBV27
CASSFGDLAMGEQYF
TGTGCCAGCAGTTTCGGGGACCTGGCGATGGGCGAGCAGTACTTC
>.|TRBJ2-2|.|TRBV11-2
CASSFFQGKTGELFF
TGTGCCAGCAGCTTCTTCCAGGGCAAAACCGGGGAGCTGTTTTTT
>many|TRBJ1-2|TRBD1|TRBV5-1
CASSSTGTGTKDYTF
TGCGCCAGCAGCTCTACCGGGACAGGGACAAAGGACTACACCTTC
>few|TRBJ2-3|.|TRBV24-1
CATTDGTRGGTDTQYF
TGTGCCACCACCGATGGGACCCGGGGAGGCACAGATACGCAGTATTTT
>many|TRBJ2-7|TRBD2|TRBV5-5
CASTAAGGDRGEQYF
TGTGCCAGCACCGCTGCGGGGGGCGATCGGGGCGAGCAGTACTTC
>many|TRBJ2-1|.|TRBV4-2
CASSQDPYNEQFF
TGTGCCAGCAGCCAAGATCCGTACAATGAGCAGTTCTTC
>many|TRBJ2-5|.|TRBV6-1
CASSSKGLETQYF
TGTGCCAGCAGTTCGAAGGGTCTAGAGACCCAGTACTTC
>.|TRBJ1-4|.|TRBV20-1
CSARDRAQFNEKLFF
TGCAGTGCTAGAGATAGGGCACAGTTTAATGAAAAACTGTTTTTT
>many|TRBJ2-7|TRBD1|TRBV7-2
CASSLSLGTVSYEQYF
TGTGCCAGCAGCTTAAGCCTGGGGACAGTCTCCTACGAGCAGTACTTC
>many|TRBJ2-7|TRBD2|TRBV7-9
CASSLPGLAGEQYF
TGTGCCAGCAGCCTACCGGGACTAGCGGGCGAGCAGTACTTC
>many|TRBJ2-3|TRBD2|TRBV7-6
CASSPLGTSGGANTQYF
TGTGCCAGCAGCCCACTAGGGACTAGCGGGGGGGCCAATACGCAGTATTTT
>many|TRBJ2-1|TRBD2|TRBV28
CASTVSGPYNEQFF
TGTGCCAGCACGGTTAGCGGGCCCTACAATGAGCAGTTCTTC
>many|TRBJ2-3|TRBD2|TRBV7-9
CASSLAGLGTDTQYF
TGTGCCAGCAGCTTAGCAGGACTAGGCACAGATACGCAGTATTTT
>.|TRBJ2-2|TRBD2|TRBV20-1
CSATLSGTRTGELFF
TGCAGTGCTACTCTTAGCGGGACAAGGACCGGGGAGCTGTTTTTT
>many|TRBJ1-5|.|TRBV6-2/TRBV6-3
CASSYGTGLYQPQHF
TGTGCCAGCAGTTATGGGACGGGACTTTACCAGCCCCAGCATTTT
>many|TRBJ2-3|.|TRBV12-3/TRBV12-4
CASAGHGTDTQYF
TGTGCCAGCGCTGGGCACGGCACAGATACGCAGTATTTT
>many|TRBJ1-5|.|TRBV19
CATQQFITGVGNQPQHF
TGTGCCACCCAACAATTCATAACAGGAGTGGGCAATCAGCCCCAGCATTTT
>few|TRBJ1-5|TRBD1|TRBV3-1
CASSQASGGQPQHF
TGTGCCAGCAGCCAAGCGTCAGGGGGCCAGCCCCAGCATTTT
>many|TRBJ1-2|.|TRBV2
CASSEGAGNGYTF
TGTGCCAGCAGTGAAGGGGCAGGGAATGGCTACACCTTC
>few|TRBJ2-5|.|TRBV3-1
CASSQRALGIQETQYF
TGTGCCAGCAGCCAGCGCGCACTAGGTATCCAAGAGACCCAGTACTTC